The clone carrying this T cell receptor beta chain appeared many times. What was amplified from RNA transcripts were TCR beta CDR3 regions. Researchers ran a first-round RT-PCR on the TCR CDR3 using the HTBI primer set. TCRdb itself ran the multiplex PCR reads through MiXCR, one entry per CDR3 protein. This sample has around 420,000 distinct CDR3 sequences, with 15% to 19% found just once. The CDR3 totals 15 residues. Trimming took off 0 bases at V and 0 bases at J, with 11 bases between the two ends. Germline CDR1 reads GTSNPN; CDR2 reads SVGIG (reference sequence). This sample is part of a study of T cells in Graves' hyperthyroidism and ophthalmopathy.

This chain connects TRBV30 to TRBJ1-1; D gene unclear. The receptor comes from a woman aged 18 to 35 with Graves' hyperthyroidism. Sequencing input: blood. This chain's CDR3 is CAWSVRAMMNTEAFF. The DNA for the CDR3 is TGTGCCTGGAGTGTACGAGCGATGATGAACACTGAAGCTTTCTTT.